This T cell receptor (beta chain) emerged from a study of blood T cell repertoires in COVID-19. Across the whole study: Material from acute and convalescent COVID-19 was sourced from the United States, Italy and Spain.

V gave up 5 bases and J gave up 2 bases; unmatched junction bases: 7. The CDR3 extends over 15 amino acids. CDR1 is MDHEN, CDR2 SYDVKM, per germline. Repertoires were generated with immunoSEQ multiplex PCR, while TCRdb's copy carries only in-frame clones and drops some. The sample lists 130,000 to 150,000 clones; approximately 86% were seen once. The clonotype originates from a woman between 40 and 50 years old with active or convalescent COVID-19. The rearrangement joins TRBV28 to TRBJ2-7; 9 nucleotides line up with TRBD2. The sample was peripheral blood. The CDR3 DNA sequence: TGTGCCAGCAGTCCAACGACTAGCGGTACCTACGAGCAGTACTTC. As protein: CASSPTTSGTYEQYF.